Detailed here is one T cell receptor beta chain. This clonotype was seen at least ten times. This receptor's antigen is unknown. No much larger clonotype is one base removed from it; base qualities were not supplied. The sample originates from a study of regulatory T cells in long-lasting Graves disease (dated by TCRdb to the early 2020s). Background on the whole study: Persistent Graves' disease meant more than 5 years of antithyroid drug treatment with TSH receptor autoantibodies that stayed positive. Peripheral blood TCR sequencing and RNA sequencing compared persistent Graves' disease patients with newly diagnosed Graves' disease patients. The study was conducted in China and was registered as a clinical trial. TCR sequencing covered approximately 13 persistent and around 20 newly diagnosed Graves' disease patients, 33 samples in total. On average, persistent Graves' disease patients in the clinical cohort had been on antithyroid drugs for around ten years. Here is what the overall study found, with its caveats: Only peripheral blood was studied, because thyroid tissue, the primary lesion, was inaccessible. Only the TCR beta chain was sequenced and analyzed. TRBV28, TRBJ1-2 and TRBJ2-5 were preferentially used in persistent disease, while TRBV20-1 and TRBJ2-1 were favored in newly diagnosed disease. The small sample size was acknowledged by the authors as a limitation that may reduce accuracy. A larger number of public clonotypes was shared among persistent patients (more than 2,500) than among newly diagnosed patients (over 850). Compared with newly diagnosed patients, patients with persistent Graves' disease had lower TCR Shannon entropy and fewer highly expanded clones, which suggests clonal expansion.

Libraries were made using multiplex PCR. TCRdb shows the sequencer as Illumina HiSeq 4000. TCR beta libraries were built with iRepertoire HTBI primers and Arm-PCR amplification of CDR3 regions. PCR products were gel purified before sequencing. As for how the authors treated the data: Gene usage analysis of CDR3 amino acid clonotypes relied on the approximately 60 TRBV and 14 TRBJ segments identified across samples. Filtered high-quality paired reads were merged into contigs using COPE and FqMerger. BLAST was used to align contigs to IMGT TRBV, TRBD and TRBJ reference genes, with CDR3 defined following IMGT. Clonotypes above 0.1% frequency were classified as highly expanded clones. Repertoire diversity was measured by Shannon entropy, and V-J evenness by the Gini coefficient. A clonotype found in more than one individual was treated as public. TCRdb redid the processing of the public reads, applying fastp at Q25 and MiXCR, and retained in-frame beta chains. Rows merge per CDR3 protein into single entries with the most common DNA and genes. TCRdb assigned the V and J calls; the authors' analysis was not used. For this sample there are under 500,000 distinct CDR3 sequences; roughly 20% appear just once. The ten biggest clones cover approximately 8% of the sample.

This sample's time point label indicates: persistent/refractory GD, antithyroid drugs over 5 years with positive TRAb. For both TCR sequencing and RNA sequencing, RNA was extracted from PBMCs using TRIzol. The diagnosis of Graves' disease followed American Thyroid Association guidelines. The patients came from an endocrinology department in Xi'an, China. From each patient, nine milliliters of peripheral blood was collected into an EDTA anticoagulant tube. Ficoll Paque Plus density gradient separation was used to isolate PBMCs, and no additional T cell sorting was done. An Agilent 2100 Bioanalyzer and agarose gel were used to check RNA quality, and a NanoDrop 2000 was used to measure RNA concentration. V and J lose 1 base and 8 bases, and a span of 11 bases separates them. The CDR3 spans 13 residues, from the cysteine through the phenylalanine. Solely the CDR3 DNA is kept, with 39 bases framed from the first base. CDR1 SGHTA and CDR2 FQGNSA were looked up in the germline V gene.

This specimen consisted of peripheral blood mononuclear cells (PBMCs), obtained when the disease was refractory, from a patient treated with antithyroid drugs. This chain is built from TRBV7-2 and TRBJ1-2, with the D gene not clear enough to name. The receptor was isolated from a female donor with Graves disease. The CDR3 in this case is CASSLVGTGGYTF. The DNA reads TGTGCCAGCAGCTTAGTAGGCACGGGAGGCTACACCTTC.